Below, one TCR beta chain is given with its context. Its antigen is unknown. CD45RO-CCR7+CD27+CD95- marked naive CD8+ T cells. This specimen comes from a study of CXCR3-negative and CXCR3-positive naive CD8 T cells. This CDR3 is built from 17 residues. Germline loops: CDR1 SNHLY, CDR2 FYNNEI. Libraries of TRB cDNA were made by 5' RACE and carried UMIs. No DNA is given; TCRdb re-called the 5' RACE reads and lists each CDR3 protein once. This sample's clone table lists some 61,000 distinct CDR3 sequences. Overall study results and limits: Memory CD8+ cells showed much lower diversity, while both naive subsets were comparably high. For naive cells, CXCR3-negative and CXCR3-positive subsets had similar TRBV-TRBJ usage; for memory cells, usage differed. Across naive subsets, surface CD5 expression was comparable, and TCR strength was inferred from properties of the TRB CDR3.

Sequencing was done on a sample of naive CXCR3- CD8+ T cells from blood. Documented subset: CD45RO-CCR7+CD27+CD95- naive CD8+ T cells lacking CXCR3 (TNR3-). The rearrangement joins TRBV2 to TRBJ2-3; there is no DNA to check the TCRdb D call of TRBD2. This sequence originates from a human donor in good health. Some clones in this sample may be carry-over from other donors' samples. The CDR3 sequence is CASSGLGLRGGTDTQYF. Full variable domain (rest looked up from reference TRBV2 and TRBJ2-3): EPEVTQTPSHQVTQMGQEVILRCVPISNHLYFYWYRQILGQKVEFLVSFYNNEISEKSEIFDDQFSVERPDGSNFTLKIRSTKLEDSAMYFCASSGLGLRGGTDTQYFGPGTRLTVL.